The rows below give T cell receptor beta chains drawn from one sample of a study of long-term antiretroviral therapy in people with HIV. Sequencing used immunoSEQ multiplex PCR; TCRdb keeps in-frame clones, though not all of them. The sample shows about 20,000 clones, 87% of them seen only once. The starting material was unsorted PBMCs, obtained around 2.7 years after starting antiretroviral therapy. Every receptor here comes from a woman in her forties or fifties with HIV. The CDR3 runs from the conserved cysteine through the conserved F or W. The D gene is left open where the match is weak. Some rows mark clone size as missing; the rest say once, few, many or name a class of expanded clone.

clone_size,j_call,v_call,cdr3_length,d_call,cdr3_aa,cdr3_nt
few,TRBJ2-1,TRBV29-1,14,.,CSVVFGVSYNEQFF,TGCAGCGTTGTGTTTGGCGTGTCCTACAATGAGCAGTTCTTC
.,TRBJ2-3,TRBV18,15,.,CASSPQQGAGDTQYF,TGTGCCAGCTCACCACAACAGGGAGCCGGGGATACGCAGTATTTT
.,TRBJ2-1,TRBV29-1,13,.,CSPVGGAYNEQFF,TGCAGTCCCGTTGGCGGGGCCTACAATGAGCAGTTCTTC
.,TRBJ2-1,TRBV14,16,TRBD2,CASSPRGEGPYNEQFF,TGTGCCAGCAGCCCTCGGGGGGAGGGCCCCTATAATGAGCAGTTCTTC
.,TRBJ2-1,TRBV14,13,.,CASSQGTYNEQFF,TGTGCCAGCAGCCAAGGAACCTACAATGAGCAGTTCTTC
once,TRBJ2-1,TRBV6-4,13,TRBD2,CATGTSGRHEQFF,TGTGCCACCGGGACTAGCGGGAGGCATGAGCAGTTCTTC
.,TRBJ1-3,TRBV6-1,16,.,CASSDVGSGSGNTIYF,TGTGCCAGCAGTGACGTAGGGTCCGGCTCTGGAAACACCATATATTTT
few,TRBJ1-5,TRBV19,15,TRBD1,CASSTRGQSRQPQHF,TGTGCCAGTAGTACCAGGGGGCAGAGCCGTCAGCCCCAGCATTTT
.,TRBJ2-6,TRBV28,15,.,CASSLWEAGANVLTF,TGTGCCAGCAGTTTATGGGAGGCTGGGGCCAACGTCCTGACTTTC
.,TRBJ2-2,TRBV29-1,14,.,CSAEGKWSTGELFF,TGCAGCGCCGAGGGGAAGTGGAGCACCGGGGAGCTGTTTTTT
once,TRBJ1-1,TRBV27,15,.,CASRPSGTGNTEAFF,TGTGCCAGCAGACCCTCAGGGACTGGGAACACTGAAGCTTTCTTT
.,TRBJ1-1,TRBV14,13,.,CASSQLSNTEAFF,TGTGCCAGCAGCCAACTGTCGAACACTGAAGCTTTCTTT
.,TRBJ1-2,TRBV5-1,15,.,CASSLDGATNYGYTF,TGCGCCAGCAGCTTGGATGGGGCTACTAACTATGGCTACACCTTC
.,TRBJ2-3,TRBV7-9,16,TRBD1,CASSFSRDRGGDTQYF,TGTGCCAGCAGCTTTAGCCGGGACAGGGGAGGAGATACGCAGTATTTT
.,TRBJ1-1,TRBV4-1,11,.,CASSQANEAFF,TGCGCCAGCAGCCAGGCAAATGAAGCTTTCTTT
.,TRBJ2-7,TRBV28,11,.,CASNGERVQYF,TGTGCCAGCAATGGGGAGCGTGTGCAGTACTTC
.,TRBJ2-3,TRBV7-9,17,TRBD2,CASPSRGSILLTDTQYF,TGTGCCAGCCCTAGCCGCGGGAGTATACTCCTCACAGATACGCAGTATTTT
.,TRBJ2-2,TRBV11-2,14,TRBD1,CASSWDRGTGELFF,TGTGCCAGCAGCTGGGACAGGGGTACCGGGGAGCTGTTTTTT
.,TRBJ2-5,TRBV7-9,14,TRBD2,CASSPGIGGETQYF,TGTGCCAGCAGCCCCGGTATCGGGGGGGAGACCCAGTACTTC
.,TRBJ2-7,TRBV10-3,15,TRBD2,CAISQPSGKSYEQYF,TGTGCCATCAGTCAGCCTAGCGGGAAGTCCTACGAGCAGTACTTC
.,TRBJ1-1,TRBV6-6,14,.,CASSYSSVNTEAFF,TGTGCCAGCAGTTACTCCAGCGTGAACACTGAAGCTTTCTTT
.,TRBJ1-5,TRBV9,15,.,CASSVATGANQPQHF,TGTGCCAGCAGCGTAGCGACAGGTGCGAATCAGCCCCAGCATTTT
.,TRBJ2-1,TRBV4-3,16,TRBD2,CASSQDRSGRDNEQFF,TGCGCCAGCAGCCAAGATCGTAGCGGGCGCGACAATGAGCAGTTCTTC
.,TRBJ1-3,TRBV7-9,15,.,CASSLGTTDGNTIYF,TGTGCCAGCAGCTTAGGGACAACCGATGGAAACACCATATATTTT
.,TRBJ2-1,TRBV6-5,15,TRBD1,CASQPGQGRYNEQFF,TGTGCCAGCCAACCGGGACAGGGGAGGTACAATGAGCAGTTCTTC
once,TRBJ2-3,TRBV10-3,14,TRBD1,CAIRTGLGADTQYF,TGTGCCATCAGGACAGGGTTGGGGGCAGATACGCAGTATTTT
.,TRBJ1-2,TRBV7-6,15,.,CASSPGTLGSYGYTF,TGTGCCAGCAGCCCCGGGACACTGGGTTCCTATGGCTACACCTTC
.,TRBJ2-1,TRBV11-3,15,TRBD1,CASSLGQDSYNEQFF,TGTGCCAGCAGCCTCGGACAGGACTCCTACAATGAGCAGTTCTTC
.,TRBJ2-6,TRBV4-1,17,.,CASREGQSISGANVLTF,TGCGCCAGCAGGGAAGGACAGTCTATCTCTGGGGCCAACGTCCTGACTTTC
.,TRBJ2-1,TRBV29-1,16,.,CSVQKLSQTDYNEQFF,TGCAGCGTCCAGAAGCTATCCCAGACAGATTACAATGAGCAGTTCTTC
.,TRBJ1-1,TRBV7-9,15,TRBD1,CASSSFTGTGSEAFF,TGTGCCAGCAGCTCATTTACCGGGACAGGGTCTGAAGCTTTCTTT
.,TRBJ1-2,TRBV30,13,.,CVWSYGTQDGYTF,TGTGTCTGGAGTTATGGGACACAAGATGGCTACACCTTC
.,TRBJ2-7,TRBV7-2,13,.,CASSLGNTYEQYF,TGTGCCAGCAGCTTAGGAAATACCTACGAGCAGTACTTC
.,TRBJ2-7,TRBV28,12,.,CASSLSASERYF,TGTGCCAGCAGTTTGTCAGCTTCCGAACGGTACTTC
.,TRBJ1-1,TRBV5-1,13,.,CASSLSDSSRTFF,TGCGCCAGCAGCTTATCAGATTCGTCTCGAACTTTCTTT
.,TRBJ2-3,TRBV11-3,16,TRBD2,CASSWGLAGDTDTQYF,TGTGCCAGCAGCTGGGGACTAGCGGGAGACACAGATACGCAGTATTTT
.,TRBJ2-7,TRBV6-5,13,.,CASRAGAIGEQYF,TGTGCCAGCAGAGCAGGGGCCATCGGCGAGCAGTACTTC
few,TRBJ1-2,TRBV19,11,.,CASNAGYGYTF,TGTGCCAGTAACGCGGGCTATGGCTACACCTTC
.,TRBJ2-7,TRBV19,14,TRBD2,CASSMAGGPYEQYF,TGTGCCAGTAGTATGGCGGGAGGGCCCTACGAGCAGTACTTC
.,TRBJ2-7,TRBV29-1,13,TRBD2,CSVATTSDYEQYF,TGCAGCGTCGCCACGACTAGCGACTACGAGCAGTACTTC
.,TRBJ2-1,TRBV5-4,16,TRBD1,CASSFNPGQGAHEQFF,TGTGCCAGCAGCTTCAATCCGGGACAGGGGGCGCATGAGCAGTTCTTC
.,TRBJ2-3,TRBV15,15,.,CATSRDRQSTDTQYF,TGTGCCACCAGCAGAGATAGGCAGAGCACAGATACGCAGTATTTT
.,TRBJ2-7,TRBV19,16,TRBD2,CASSKAGGPTPYEQYF,TGTGCCAGTTCCAAAGCGGGAGGCCCAACTCCCTACGAGCAGTACTTC
.,TRBJ2-1,TRBV7-2,11,.,CASSLEVEQFF,TGTGCCAGCAGCTTAGAAGTTGAGCAGTTCTTC
few,TRBJ1-5,TRBV5-6,12,.,CASSLVNQPQHF,TGTGCCAGCAGCTTGGTAAATCAGCCCCAGCATTTT
.,TRBJ2-3,TRBV29-1,14,.,CSVEISGSTDTQYF,TGCAGCGTTGAGATTAGCGGAAGCACAGATACGCAGTATTTT